A single T cell receptor (beta chain) is shown here with its context. As yet, its antigen is unknown. The source of the sample is a study of T cell responses to AZD1222 COVID-19 vaccine. Clones were read by immunoSEQ multiplex PCR, and TCRdb kept only the in-frame ones, dropping some. Of about 140,000 clones listed, 92% are singletons. Study-wide points: Vaccination with two AZD1222 doses was followed by a rise in Spike-specific TCR breadth and depth. Among vaccine-associated CD4 TCRs, coverage spanned spike, with dominance at 160-218 and 743-854. It should be noted that donors were predominantly white British and more often female, and clonal diversity was possibly underestimated.

The receptor was derived from an adult in good health. The material sequenced was peripheral blood, taken on day 0 of AZD1222 vaccination.

This CDR3 is CASSLDRGRGYGYTF. The CDR3 DNA is TGTGCCAGCAGTTTGGACAGGGGGCGAGGCTATGGCTACACCTTC. The genes are TRBV27 and TRBJ1-2; 11 nucleotides align to TRBD1. Germline values: CDR1 MNHEY, CDR2 SMNVEV (reference sequence). The CDR3 contains 15 residues. The V and J ends lost 3 bases and 4 bases, in that order; junction bases with no gene match: 4.